A single sample gave rise to the 12 T cell receptor beta chains below, sequenced in a study of CD8 T cells in Susac syndrome (dated by TCRdb to about 2019). Libraries were made using the immunoSEQ multiplex PCR assay. RNA was extracted with the RNeasy kit and roughly 0.45 to 1 ug was reverse transcribed using random hexamers. Using fastp trimming at Q25 and MiXCR clonotype assembly, TCRdb reanalyzed the public sequencing data and kept in-frame beta chains. Each CDR3 protein appears once, grouped with its most common genes and DNA. For this sample the table gives tens of thousands of distinct CDR3 sequences, of which over 75% were detected only once. The ten largest clones capture approximately 0.46% of the sample. The specimen was CD8+ T cells from PBMCs. The receptor set was obtained from a human donor with multiple sclerosis.

The chain has TRBV11-2 and TRBJ2-1, with TRBD1 identical over 7 bases. The germline V gene encodes CDR1 SGHAT and CDR2 FQNNGV. The V and J ends lost 5 bases and 6 bases, in that order; junction bases with no gene match: 4. The CDR3 consists of 13 residues. The CDR3, as DNA: TGTGCCAGCAGCCGGACAGGCCCCAATGAGCAGTTCTTC. The encoded protein is CASSRTGPNEQFF. The full variable domain, its missing parts supplied by reference TRBV11-2 and TRBJ2-1, is EAGVAQSPRYKIIEKRQSVAFWCNPISGHATLYWYQQILGQGPKLLIQFQNNGVVDDSQLPKDRFSAERLKGVDSTLKIQPAKLEDSAVYLCASSRTGPNEQFFGPGTRLTVL.

In this sample, this clonotype turned up once. The chain links TRBV10-2 to TRBJ2-6, with a possible D match to TRBD1 (6 bases). Germline V lookup: CDR1 WSHSY, CDR2 SAAADI. Trimming took off 0 bases at V and 10 bases at J, with 10 bases between the two ends. This CDR3 is built from 14 residues. The CDR3 sequence: CASSESGRGNVLTF. The CDR3 DNA reads as TGCGCCAGCAGTGAGTCGGGCAGGGGAAACGTCCTGACTTTC.

CDR3 protein: CASSPDRTGLNTEAFF. The CDR3 DNA is TGTGCCAGCTCACCCGACAGGACCGGGTTGAACACTGAAGCTTTCTTT. The V gene is TRBV18, the J gene TRBJ1-1, with D possibly matching TRBD1 (6 bases). V was shortened by 3 bases and J by 0 bases, with 14 bases between the two germline ends. CDR1 KGHSH and CDR2 LQKENI come from the germline V gene. The CDR3 runs 16 residues.

The V and J genes are TRBV12-3 or TRBV12-4 and TRBJ2-1; 9 nucleotides agree with TRBD2. Germline trimming cut 2 bases from V and 6 bases from J; bases unmatched to any gene: 5. The CDR3 extends over 15 amino acids. The CDR3 reads CASSLRREGLNEQFF. CDR3 coding DNA: TGTGCCAGCAGTTTACGGCGGGAGGGCCTCAATGAGCAGTTCTTC.

V and J are TRBV20-1 and TRBJ2-1; weak D call: TRBD2 (5 bases). Germline CDR1 and CDR2: DFQATT and SNEGSKA (reference sequence). The CDR3 runs 13 residues. The V and J ends lost 5 bases and 5 bases respectively, with 13 bases between them. CDR3 bases: TGCAGTGCTGGACTTTACGAAAACAATGAGCAGTTCTTC. It encodes CSAGLYENNEQFF.

The chain uses TRBV3-1 and TRBJ2-1, with 11 bases matching TRBD2. CDR1 is LGHDT, CDR2 YNNKEL, per germline (reference sequence). J lost 0 bases, V lost 7 bases, and 14 bases had no gene match. CDR3 length: 19 residues. The CDR3 here is CASTLGTSGNSSSYNEQFF. In DNA form, the CDR3 reads TGTGCCAGCACCCTGGGGACTAGCGGAAATTCGAGCTCCTACAATGAGCAGTTCTTC.

This clonotype occurred once. The V gene is TRBV28, the J gene TRBJ1-5; TRBD1 matches at 7 bases. Trimming removed 3 bases from V and 4 bases from J; junction bases left unmatched: 3. The CDR3 extends over 14 amino acids. The germline V gene has CDR1 MDHEN and CDR2 SYDVKM. The chain's CDR3 is CASSLGQTNQPQHF. The CDR3 nucleotides read TGTGCCAGCAGTTTGGGACAGACTAATCAGCCCCAGCATTTT.

V usage is TRBV29-1 and J usage is TRBJ2-2; 10 bases line up with TRBD2. This CDR3 contains 15 residues. With 2 bases clipped from V and 5 bases from J, the junction kept 5 bases outside the gene matches. CDR1 is SQVTM and CDR2 is ANQGSEA in the germline V gene. The DNA of the CDR3 is TGCAGCGTTGAAATAGCGGGGGGTGGTACCGGGGAGCTGTTTTTT. Protein sequence: CSVEIAGGGTGELFF.

The chain couples TRBV11-3 to TRBJ2-3; 7 nucleotides match TRBD1. The CDR3 contains 15 residues. V dropped 0 bases and J dropped 2; count of bases not matched to a gene: 2. Germline V gene sequence: CDR1 SGHNT, CDR2 YENEEA. This chain's CDR3 is CASSLDGTATDTQYF. The CDR3 coding sequence is TGTGCCAGCAGCTTAGACGGGACAGCCACAGATACGCAGTATTTT.

CDR3 protein: CAWSGDIPNYGYTF. The CDR3 DNA reads as TGTGCCTGGAGTGGGGACATCCCTAACTATGGCTACACCTTC. This chain uses TRBV30 with TRBJ1-2; D perhaps matches TRBD1 (6 bases). Trimming cost V 1 base and J 0 bases, with 9 bases left between them. There are 14 residues in the CDR3. Germline V gene lookup returns CDR1 GTSNPN and CDR2 SVGIG (reference sequence).

The rearrangement links TRBV2 to TRBJ2-2; TRBD1 aligns across 8 bases. The CDR3 is 15 amino acids. Germline CDR1 reads SNHLY; CDR2 reads FYNNEI. V was clipped by 2 bases and J by 6 bases; unmatched bases: 5. The CDR3 bases are TGTGCCAGCAGTGAATGGACAGGGTGGGCCGGGGAGCTGTTTTTT. Its translation is CASSEWTGWAGELFF.

The genes are TRBV12-3 or TRBV12-4 and TRBJ2-5; 13 bases map to TRBD2. The CDR3 length is 15 residues. V was clipped by 4 bases and J by 4 bases; unmatched bases: 3. The CDR3 nucleotides are TGTGCCAGCAGTTGGACTAGCGGGAGACTAGAGACCCAGTACTTC. Translating gives CASSWTSGRLETQYF.